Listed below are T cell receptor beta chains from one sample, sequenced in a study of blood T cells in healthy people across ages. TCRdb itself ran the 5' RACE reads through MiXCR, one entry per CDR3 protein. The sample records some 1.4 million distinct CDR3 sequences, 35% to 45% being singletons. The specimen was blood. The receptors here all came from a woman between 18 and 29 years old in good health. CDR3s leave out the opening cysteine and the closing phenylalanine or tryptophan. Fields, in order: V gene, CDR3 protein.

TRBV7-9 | ASSATTAYYNEQF
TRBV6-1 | ASSGDGTSQETQY
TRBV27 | ASSQWDSPGSPLH
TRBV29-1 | SVEMGAKGEKLF
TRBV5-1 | ASSPPGKAYEQY
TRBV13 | ASGLYSGGAIDTQY
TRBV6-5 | ASAGSGTEAF
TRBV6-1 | ASSEAYGDSPLH
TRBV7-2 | ASSSLRAGAQGTEAF
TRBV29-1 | SVEKGAGYEQY
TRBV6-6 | ASSYKKQGAEDEQF
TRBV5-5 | ASSLFRGSTYEQY
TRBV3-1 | ASSQVPGQGLWVERDGSDTQY
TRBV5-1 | ASSPTSPWDGAF
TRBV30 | AWSESGRDHEQF
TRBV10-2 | ASSDTRREQF
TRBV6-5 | ASRSFSENTEAF
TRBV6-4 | ASSWGATYNEQF
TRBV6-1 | ASRGEIGYTEAF
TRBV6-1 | ASGRLSDGELF
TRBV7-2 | ASSFLGGTNTEAF
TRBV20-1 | SASRIPYGYT
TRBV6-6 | ASSYDVRVDTEAF
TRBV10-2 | ASRESPGLSYEQY
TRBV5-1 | ASTPDGNPYEQY
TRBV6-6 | ASSSPGLTRYEQY
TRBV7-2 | ASSLRTNNEQF
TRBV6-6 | ASRHREISYGYT
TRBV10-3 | AISELGGRGGEAF
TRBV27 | ASSFGTPNSPLH
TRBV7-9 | ASSSSLWDRGSYEQY
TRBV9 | ASSGFEDRASYEQY
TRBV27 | ASSLSAGVVTGELF
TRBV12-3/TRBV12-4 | ASTDPMRGGIGGTQY
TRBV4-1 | ASSRVSFDIQY
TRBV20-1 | SAISGDSYEQY
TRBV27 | ASSLIGGVASYNEQY
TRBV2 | ASSEPGAAADTLY
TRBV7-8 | ASSSGLAGGGGQEAQY
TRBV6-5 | ATKTGIHGGLYEQY
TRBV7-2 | ASSLGDRRGDT
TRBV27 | ASSKDRFLDTQY
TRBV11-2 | ASSLPDRVNEQY
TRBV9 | ASSVVEGQPQH